Listed below are T cell receptor beta chains from one sample, sequenced in a study of blood T cell repertoires in COVID-19. TCRdb keeps only in-frame clones here, not all; method: immunoSEQ multiplex PCR. The repertoire has 200,000 or so clones, roughly 80% of them found once; the top ten carry approximately 3%. The sequenced material came from peripheral blood. The receptor set was obtained from a woman in her 30s who had recovered from COVID-19. Both conserved end residues are part of each CDR3. The order of the fields is V gene, CDR3 length, J gene, CDR3 protein.

TRBV30	14	TRBJ1-1	CACPTGYLNTEAFF
TRBV9	15	TRBJ1-1	CASSVLDRGDTEAFF
TRBV18	13	TRBJ1-4	CASSPTGGEKLFF
TRBV6-5	14	TRBJ2-1	CAATTDYPYNEQFF
TRBV6-6	14	TRBJ2-2	CASNIGTDTGELFF
TRBV2	15	TRBJ1-5	CASSAPGTTNQPQHF
TRBV6-4	16	TRBJ2-1	CASSVSSGGSYNEQFF
TRBV5-4	15	TRBJ2-7	CASSLGTDSSYEQYF
TRBV10-1	14	TRBJ2-2	CASSDGGGGGELFF
TRBV27	13	TRBJ2-7	CASTERFSGEQYF
TRBV5-4	14	TRBJ2-5	CASSYTAHQETQYF
TRBV5-4	14	TRBJ2-1	CASSLELAGNEQFF
TRBV9	14	TRBJ2-5	CASSLSGYQETQYF
TRBV3-1/TRBV3-2	16	TRBJ1-3	CASSQRQGPTGNTIYF